One T cell receptor beta chain is described in this entry. Its antigen is as yet unknown. The data stem from a study of PD-1 blockade in classical Hodgkin lymphoma. Looking at the study overall: Every 2 weeks, patients had 3 mg/kg nivolumab intravenously. Study results and caveats: TCR diversity in CD4+, not CD8+, cells rose significantly by C4D1.

The CDR3 consists of 13 residues. Germline assignment: CDR1 MNHEY and CDR2 SMNVEV (reference sequence). Trimming cost V 10 bases and J 4 bases, with 16 bases left between them. All patients experienced relapse after autologous stem cell transplantation, and brentuximab vedotin exposure was variable. The data were produced by immunoSEQ multiplex PCR, yet TCRdb's version contains in-frame clones alone and is incomplete. This sample has 46,000 or so clones, with roughly 86% found just once. This receptor was taken from a human donor with classical Hodgkin lymphoma. The input for sequencing was peripheral blood mononuclear cells (PBMCs), taken at baseline. The chain combines TRBV27 with TRBJ1-1, with D tentatively TRBD1 (5 bases). CDR3 DNA: TGTGCCACCCTGGGCGGGGGGATCACTGAAGCTTTCTTT. Protein sequence: CATLGGGITEAFF.